This T cell receptor beta chain stems from a study of technical replicates of blood from a few donors. Per germline, CDR1 SGHVS and CDR2 FQNEAQ. After removal of 2 bases from V and 6 bases from J, the junction contained 5 bases not matched to a gene. The CDR3 covers 16 residues. This clone was observed once. Sequencing used immunoSEQ multiplex PCR; TCRdb keeps in-frame clones, though not all of them. The table shows about 81,000 clones, with roughly 96% occurring only once. The clonotype was recovered from a human donor in good health. The chain has TRBV7-8 and TRBJ2-3, with 13 bases aligning to TRBD2. Material: T cells isolated from PBMCs. DNA of the CDR3: TGTGCCAGCAGCTTATACACTAGCGGGAGGGGGGATACGCAGTATTTT. Translated, it gives CASSLYTSGRGDTQYF.